This entry lists 2 T cell receptor beta chains sequenced from one sample in a study of blood T cell repertoires in COVID-19. Using immunoSEQ multiplex PCR, the repertoire was profiled, and TCRdb retains in-frame clones only, with some absent. The data contain roughly 230,000 clones, around 87% of them seen just once; the ten biggest clones take up 2% to 2.5%. The specimen sequenced was peripheral blood. Every receptor here comes from a woman aged 55-69 years with COVID-19, enrolled during active disease.

This chain joins TRBV5-1 and TRBJ1-1, with TRBD1 matching 9 bases. The trim removed 0 bases at V and 3 bases at J, leaving 3 bases unmatched. The CDR3 is made up of 15 amino acids. Looked up from germline, CDR1 is SGHRS and CDR2 is YFSETQ. In DNA, the CDR3 is TGCGCCAGCAGCTTGGTAAGGACAGGGGACACTGAAGCTTTCTTT. Translated, it gives CASSLVRTGDTEAFF.

The chain employs TRBV19 and TRBJ2-7; 10 positions match TRBD1. After removal of 4 bases from V and 2 bases from J, the junction contained 8 bases not matched to a gene. CDR1 and CDR2 from the germline V gene are LNHDA and SQIVND (reference sequence). The CDR3 runs 16 residues. The CDR3 DNA follows: TGTGCCAGTAGTACCCCTGGACAGGGGGGTACCTACGAGCAGTACTTC. Translating it yields CASSTPGQGGTYEQYF.